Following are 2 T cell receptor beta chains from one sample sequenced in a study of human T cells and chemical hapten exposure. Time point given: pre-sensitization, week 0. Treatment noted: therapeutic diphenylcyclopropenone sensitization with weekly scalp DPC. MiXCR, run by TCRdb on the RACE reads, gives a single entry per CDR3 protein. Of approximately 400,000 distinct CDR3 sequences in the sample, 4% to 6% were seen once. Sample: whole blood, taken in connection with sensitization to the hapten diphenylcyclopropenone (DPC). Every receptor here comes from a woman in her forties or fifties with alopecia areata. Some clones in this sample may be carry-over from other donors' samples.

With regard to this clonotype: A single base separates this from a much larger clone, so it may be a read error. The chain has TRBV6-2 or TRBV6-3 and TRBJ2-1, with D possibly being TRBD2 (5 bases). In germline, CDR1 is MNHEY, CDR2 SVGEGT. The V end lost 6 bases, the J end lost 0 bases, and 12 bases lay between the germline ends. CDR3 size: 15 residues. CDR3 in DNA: TGTGCCAGCAGAGACGGACTTGTCTCCTACAATGAGCAGTTCTTC. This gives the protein CASRDGLVSYNEQFF.

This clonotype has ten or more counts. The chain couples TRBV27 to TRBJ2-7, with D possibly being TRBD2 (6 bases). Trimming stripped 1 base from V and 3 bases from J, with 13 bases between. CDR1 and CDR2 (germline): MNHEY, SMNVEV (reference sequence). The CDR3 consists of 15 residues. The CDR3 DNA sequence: TGTGCCAGCAGTTTATTATCCGGGGGTAACTACGAGCAGTACTTC. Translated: CASSLLSGGNYEQYF.